These T cell receptor beta chains were read from a single sample in a study of T cell responses to AZD1222 COVID-19 vaccine. Profiling relied on immunoSEQ multiplex PCR, and the TCRdb table lists in-frame clones only, not all of them. Altogether roughly 140,000 clones are present, around 88% being singletons, with the ten largest covering 3% to 3.5%. Source: peripheral blood, taken on day 0 of MenACWY control vaccination. The origin of the receptors is an adult in good health. CDR3s include the opening cysteine and the closing phenylalanine or tryptophan. Fields, in order: J gene, CDR3 length, V gene, CDR3 protein.

TRBJ2-7,15,TRBV7-9,CASSFGTAGTYEQYF
TRBJ2-5,14,TRBV5-1,CASSSTGDRETQYF
TRBJ2-5,13,TRBV19,CASSKTLKETQYF
TRBJ1-1,14,TRBV28,CASKQGQRYTEAFF
TRBJ1-1,14,TRBV19,CASSLGEIGTEAFF
TRBJ1-4,15,TRBV2,CASSPQSQSNEKLFF
TRBJ2-2,16,TRBV7-8,CASSLVSQVWTGELFF
TRBJ1-2,14,TRBV10-3,CAISLNGGFDGYTF
TRBJ2-7,13,TRBV5-6,CASSLEGLHEQYF
TRBJ2-1,17,TRBV18,CASSPRPRGRTYNEQFF
TRBJ2-1,14,TRBV2,CASRKQTGIHEQFF
TRBJ1-4,13,TRBV5-6,CASRQGASEKLFF
TRBJ2-4,15,TRBV12-5,CASGSASLAKNIQYF
TRBJ2-2,14,TRBV19,CATRRTGATGELFF